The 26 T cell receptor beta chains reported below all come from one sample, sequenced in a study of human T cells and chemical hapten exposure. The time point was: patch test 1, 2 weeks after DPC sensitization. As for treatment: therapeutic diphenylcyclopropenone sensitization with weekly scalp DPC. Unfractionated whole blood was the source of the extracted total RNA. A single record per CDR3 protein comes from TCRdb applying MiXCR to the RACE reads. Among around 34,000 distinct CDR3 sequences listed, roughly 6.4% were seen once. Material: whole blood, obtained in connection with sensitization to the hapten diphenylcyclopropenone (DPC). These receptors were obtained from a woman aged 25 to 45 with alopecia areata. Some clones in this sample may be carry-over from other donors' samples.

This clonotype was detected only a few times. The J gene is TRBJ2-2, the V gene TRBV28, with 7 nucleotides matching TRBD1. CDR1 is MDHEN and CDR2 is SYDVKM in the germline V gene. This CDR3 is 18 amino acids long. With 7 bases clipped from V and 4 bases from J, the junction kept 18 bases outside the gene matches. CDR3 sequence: CASTLTLRDSGGTGELFF. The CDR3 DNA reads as TGTGCCAGCACCCTCACCCTCCGGGACAGTGGTGGCACCGGGGAGCTGTTTTTT.

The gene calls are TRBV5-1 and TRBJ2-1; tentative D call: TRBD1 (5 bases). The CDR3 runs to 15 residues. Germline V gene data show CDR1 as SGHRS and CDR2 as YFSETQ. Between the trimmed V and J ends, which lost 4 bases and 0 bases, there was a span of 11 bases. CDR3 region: CASSPRQSSYNEQFF. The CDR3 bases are TGCGCCAGCAGCCCAAGACAGAGCTCCTACAATGAGCAGTTCTTC.

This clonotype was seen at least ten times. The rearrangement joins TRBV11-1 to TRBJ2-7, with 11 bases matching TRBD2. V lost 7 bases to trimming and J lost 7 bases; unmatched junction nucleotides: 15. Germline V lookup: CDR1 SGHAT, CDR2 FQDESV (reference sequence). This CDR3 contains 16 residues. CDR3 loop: CASILGTSGFRGEQYF. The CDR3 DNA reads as TGTGCCAGCATCCTGGGGACTAGCGGTTTCCGAGGAGAGCAGTACTTC.

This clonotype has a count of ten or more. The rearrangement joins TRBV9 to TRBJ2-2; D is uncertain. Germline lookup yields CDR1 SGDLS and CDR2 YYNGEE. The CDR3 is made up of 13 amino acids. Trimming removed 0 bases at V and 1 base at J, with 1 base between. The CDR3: CASSVENTGELFF. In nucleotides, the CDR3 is TGTGCCAGCAGCGTAGAGAACACCGGGGAGCTGTTTTTT.

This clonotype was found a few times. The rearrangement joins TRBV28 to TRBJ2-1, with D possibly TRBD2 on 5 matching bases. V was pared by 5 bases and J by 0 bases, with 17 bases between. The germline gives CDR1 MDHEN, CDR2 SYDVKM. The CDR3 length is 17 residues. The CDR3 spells CASSTHRLISSYNEQFF. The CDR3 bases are TGTGCCAGCAGTACCCACAGACTAATAAGCTCCTACAATGAGCAGTTCTTC. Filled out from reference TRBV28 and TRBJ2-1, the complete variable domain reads DVKVTQSSRYLVKRTGEKVFLECVQDMDHENMFWYRQDPGLGLRLIYFSYDVKMKEKGDIPEGYSVSREKKERFSLILESASTNQTSMYLCASSTHRLISSYNEQFFGPGTRLTVL.

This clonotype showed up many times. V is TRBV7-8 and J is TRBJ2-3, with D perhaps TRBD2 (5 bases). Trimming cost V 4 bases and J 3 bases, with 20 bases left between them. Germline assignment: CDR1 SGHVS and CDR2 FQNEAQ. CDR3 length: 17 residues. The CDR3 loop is CASSSQDLRLTTDTQYF. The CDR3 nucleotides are TGTGCCAGCAGCTCCCAGGACTTGAGATTAACAACAGATACGCAGTATTTT.

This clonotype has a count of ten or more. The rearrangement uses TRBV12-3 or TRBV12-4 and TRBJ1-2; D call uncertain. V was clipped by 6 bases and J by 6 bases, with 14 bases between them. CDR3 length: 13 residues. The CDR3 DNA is TGTGCCAGCAGCCCGGCCACCGCAGATGGCTACACCTTC. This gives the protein CASSPATADGYTF.

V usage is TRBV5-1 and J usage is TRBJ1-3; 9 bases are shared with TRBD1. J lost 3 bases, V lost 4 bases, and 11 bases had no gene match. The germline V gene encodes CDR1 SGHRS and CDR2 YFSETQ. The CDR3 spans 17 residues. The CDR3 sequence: CASSAAPGQGFGNTIYF. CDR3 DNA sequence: TGCGCCAGCAGCGCAGCTCCGGGACAGGGTTTTGGAAACACCATATATTTT.

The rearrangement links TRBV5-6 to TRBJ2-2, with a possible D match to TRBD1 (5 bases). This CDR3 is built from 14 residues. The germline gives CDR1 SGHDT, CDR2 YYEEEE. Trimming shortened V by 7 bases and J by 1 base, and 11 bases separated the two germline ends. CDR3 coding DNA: TGTGCCAGCCGGTACGACAGGAACACCGGGGAGCTGTTTTTT. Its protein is CASRYDRNTGELFF.

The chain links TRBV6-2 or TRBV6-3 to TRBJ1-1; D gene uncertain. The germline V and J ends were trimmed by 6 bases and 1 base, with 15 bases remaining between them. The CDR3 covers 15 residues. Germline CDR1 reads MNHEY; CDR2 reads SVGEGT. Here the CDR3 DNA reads TGTGCCAGCAGCCGCGAGGGTTATCGGAACACTGAAGCTTTCTTT. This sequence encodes CASSREGYRNTEAFF.

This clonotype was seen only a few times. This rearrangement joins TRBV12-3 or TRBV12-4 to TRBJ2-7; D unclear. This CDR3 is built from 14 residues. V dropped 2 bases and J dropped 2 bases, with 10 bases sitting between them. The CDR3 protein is CASSLSLTPYEQYF. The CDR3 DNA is TGTGCCAGCAGTTTATCTCTGACACCCTACGAGCAGTACTTC.

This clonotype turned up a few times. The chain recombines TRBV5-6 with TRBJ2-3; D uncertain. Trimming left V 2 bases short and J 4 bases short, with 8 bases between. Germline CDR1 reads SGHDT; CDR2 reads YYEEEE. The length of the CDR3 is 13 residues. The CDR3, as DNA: TGTGCCAGCAGCTTTCTCACATCAGATACGCAGTATTTT. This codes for CASSFLTSDTQYF.

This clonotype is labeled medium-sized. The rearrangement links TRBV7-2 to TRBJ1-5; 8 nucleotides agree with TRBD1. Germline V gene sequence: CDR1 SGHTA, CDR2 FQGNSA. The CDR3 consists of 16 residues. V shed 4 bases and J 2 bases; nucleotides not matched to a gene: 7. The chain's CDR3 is CASSSTGGVGNQPQHF. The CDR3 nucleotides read TGTGCCAGCAGCTCCACAGGGGGTGTCGGCAATCAGCCCCAGCATTTT.

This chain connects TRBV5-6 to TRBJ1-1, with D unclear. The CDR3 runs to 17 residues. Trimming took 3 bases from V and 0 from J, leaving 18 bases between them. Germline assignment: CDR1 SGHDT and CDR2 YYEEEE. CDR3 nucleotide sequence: TGTGCCAGCAGCTGGACCTCCCCGGATGGTATGAACACTGAAGCTTTCTTT. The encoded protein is CASSWTSPDGMNTEAFF.

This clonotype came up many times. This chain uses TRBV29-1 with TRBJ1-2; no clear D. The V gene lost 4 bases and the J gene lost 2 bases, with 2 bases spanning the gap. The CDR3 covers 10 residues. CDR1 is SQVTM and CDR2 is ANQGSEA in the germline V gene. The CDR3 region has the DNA TGCAGCGTTGGGAACTATGGCTACACCTTC. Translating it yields CSVGNYGYTF.

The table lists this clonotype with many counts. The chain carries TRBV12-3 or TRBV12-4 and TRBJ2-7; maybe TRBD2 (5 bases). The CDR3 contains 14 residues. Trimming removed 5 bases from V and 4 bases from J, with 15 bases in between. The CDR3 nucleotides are TGTGCCAGCAGTCCGACTACCTCTTTTTACGAGCAGTACTTC. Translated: CASSPTTSFYEQYF.

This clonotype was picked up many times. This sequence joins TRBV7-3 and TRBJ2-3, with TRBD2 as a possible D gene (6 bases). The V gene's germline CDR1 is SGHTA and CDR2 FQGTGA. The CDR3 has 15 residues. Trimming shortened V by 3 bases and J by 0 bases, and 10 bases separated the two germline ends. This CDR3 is CASSLVAASTDTQYF. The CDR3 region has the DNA TGTGCCAGCAGCTTGGTAGCGGCTAGCACAGATACGCAGTATTTT.

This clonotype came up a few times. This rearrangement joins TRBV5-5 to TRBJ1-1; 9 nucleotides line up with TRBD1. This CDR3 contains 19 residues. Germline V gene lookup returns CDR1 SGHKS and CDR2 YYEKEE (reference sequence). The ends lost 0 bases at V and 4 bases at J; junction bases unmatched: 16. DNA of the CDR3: TGTGCCAGCAGCTTGGAGGTCACGGGCAGGGACAGGGTGCGCACTGAAGCTTTCTTT. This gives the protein CASSLEVTGRDRVRTEAFF. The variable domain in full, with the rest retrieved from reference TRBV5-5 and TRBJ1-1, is DAGVTQSPTHLIKTRGQQVTLRCSPISGHKSVSWYQQVLGQGPQFIFQYYEKEERGRGNFPDRFSARQFPNYSSELNVNALLLGDSALYLCASSLEVTGRDRVRTEAFFGQGTRLTVV.

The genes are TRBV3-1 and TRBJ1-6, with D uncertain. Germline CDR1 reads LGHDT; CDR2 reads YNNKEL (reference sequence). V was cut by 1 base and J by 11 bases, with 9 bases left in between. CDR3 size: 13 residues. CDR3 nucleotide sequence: TGTGCCAGCAGCCAAGTACCGCGGGCACCCCTCCACTTT. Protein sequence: CASSQVPRAPLHF.

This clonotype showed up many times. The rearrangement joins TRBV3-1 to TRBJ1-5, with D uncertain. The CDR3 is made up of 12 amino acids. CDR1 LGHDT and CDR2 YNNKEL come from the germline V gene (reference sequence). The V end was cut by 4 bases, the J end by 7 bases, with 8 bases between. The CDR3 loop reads CASSPLGQPQHF. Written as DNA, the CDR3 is TGTGCCAGCAGCCCCCTAGGACAGCCCCAGCATTTT. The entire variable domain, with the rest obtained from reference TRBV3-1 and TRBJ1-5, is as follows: DTAVSQTPKYLVTQMGNDKSIKCEQNLGHDTMYWYKQDSKKFLKIMFSYNNKELIINETVPNRFSPKSPDKAHLNLHINSLELGDSAVYFCASSPLGQPQHFGDGTRLSIL.

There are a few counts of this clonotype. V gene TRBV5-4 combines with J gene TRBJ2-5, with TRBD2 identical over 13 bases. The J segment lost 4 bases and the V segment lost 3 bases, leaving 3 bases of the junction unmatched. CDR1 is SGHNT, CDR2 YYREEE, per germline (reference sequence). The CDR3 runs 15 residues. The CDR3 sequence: CASSSGTSGVETQYF. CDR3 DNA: TGTGCCAGCAGCTCCGGGACTAGCGGGGTAGAGACCCAGTACTTC.

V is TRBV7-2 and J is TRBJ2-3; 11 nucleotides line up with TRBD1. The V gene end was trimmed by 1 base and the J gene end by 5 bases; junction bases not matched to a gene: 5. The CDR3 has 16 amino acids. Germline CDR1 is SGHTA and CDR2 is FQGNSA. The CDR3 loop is CASSLGWTGGIDTQYF. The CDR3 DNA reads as TGTGCCAGCAGCTTAGGCTGGACAGGGGGCATAGATACGCAGTATTTT. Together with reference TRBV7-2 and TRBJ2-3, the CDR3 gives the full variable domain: GAGVSQSPSNKVTEKGKDVELRCDPISGHTALYWYRQSLGQGLEFLIYFQGNSAPDKSGLPSDRFSAERTGGSVSTLTIQRTQQEDSAVYLCASSLGWTGGIDTQYFGPGTRLTVL.

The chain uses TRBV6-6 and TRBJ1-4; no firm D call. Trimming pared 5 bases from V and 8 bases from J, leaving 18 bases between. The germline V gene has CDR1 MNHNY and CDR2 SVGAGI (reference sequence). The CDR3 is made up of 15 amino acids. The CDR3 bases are TGTGCCAGCAGTGATAACCAGGCCCCGGGGGAAAAACTGTTTTTT. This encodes CASSDNQAPGEKLFF.

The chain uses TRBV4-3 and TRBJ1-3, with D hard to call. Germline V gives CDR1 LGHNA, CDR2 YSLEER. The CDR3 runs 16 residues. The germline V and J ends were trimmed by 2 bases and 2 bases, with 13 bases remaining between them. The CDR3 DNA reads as TGCGCCAGCAGCCAAAACGGCTTGGGTACTGGAAACACCATATATTTT. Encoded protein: CASSQNGLGTGNTIYF.

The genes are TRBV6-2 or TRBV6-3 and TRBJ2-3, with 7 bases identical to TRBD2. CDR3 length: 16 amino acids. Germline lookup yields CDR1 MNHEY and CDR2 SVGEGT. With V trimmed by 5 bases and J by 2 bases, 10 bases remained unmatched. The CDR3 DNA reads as TGTGCCAGCAGTCAACGACTAAGCGGGGTCACAGATACGCAGTATTTT. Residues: CASSQRLSGVTDTQYF.

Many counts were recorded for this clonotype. The CDR3, as DNA: TGTGCCAGCAGGGTTCAGGGATATAGCAATCAGCCCCAGCATTTT. It translates to CASRVQGYSNQPQHF. The V call is TRBV6-5, the J call TRBJ1-5; possibly TRBD1 for D (5 bases). Germline V gene lookup returns CDR1 MNHEY and CDR2 SVGAGI. The CDR3 has 15 residues. Trimming took off 6 bases at V and 0 bases at J, with 12 bases between the two ends.